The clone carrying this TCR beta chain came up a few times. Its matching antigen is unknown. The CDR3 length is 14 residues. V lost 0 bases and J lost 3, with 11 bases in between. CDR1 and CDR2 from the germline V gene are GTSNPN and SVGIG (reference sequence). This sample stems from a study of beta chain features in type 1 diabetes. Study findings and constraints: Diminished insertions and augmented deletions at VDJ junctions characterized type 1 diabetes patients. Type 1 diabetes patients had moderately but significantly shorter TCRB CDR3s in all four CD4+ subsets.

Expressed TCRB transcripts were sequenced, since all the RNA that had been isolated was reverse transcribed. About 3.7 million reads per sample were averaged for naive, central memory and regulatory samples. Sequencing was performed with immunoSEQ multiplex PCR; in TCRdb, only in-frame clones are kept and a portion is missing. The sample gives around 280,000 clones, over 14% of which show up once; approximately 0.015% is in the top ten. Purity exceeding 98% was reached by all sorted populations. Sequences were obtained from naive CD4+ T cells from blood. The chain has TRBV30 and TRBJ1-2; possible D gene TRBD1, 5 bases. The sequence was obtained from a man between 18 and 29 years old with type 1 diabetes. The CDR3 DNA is TGTGCCTGGAGTGTAACAGGCCTTTACTATGGCTACACCTTC. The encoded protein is CAWSVTGLYYGYTF.